One and the same sample provided the 21 T cell receptor beta chains below, sequenced in a study of cytomegalovirus exposure and HLA in healthy donors. This PCR relied on a set of 60 Vbeta primers and 13 Jbeta primers. This table comes from immunoSEQ multiplex PCR, and its TCRdb copy is limited to in-frame clones, with some not included. The sample carries about 140,000 clones, roughly 80% recorded once. The sample comprised PBMCs. Receptors originate from a male donor in good health and CMV-seronegative.

The genes are TRBV30 and TRBJ1-1; D remains ambiguous. Trimming removed 2 bases from V and 3 bases from J, with 7 bases in between. The CDR3 spans 12 residues. The germline V gene has CDR1 GTSNPN and CDR2 SVGIG (reference sequence). The DNA of the CDR3 is TGTGCCTGGAGTTCGACACACACTGAAGCTTTCTTT. Its protein is CAWSSTHTEAFF.

This clone was seen a few times. The J gene is TRBJ1-3, the V gene TRBV30; D unclear. The V end was cut by 0 bases, the J end by 0 bases, with 12 bases between. This CDR3 is 16 amino acids long. Germline CDR1 reads GTSNPN; CDR2 reads SVGIG (reference sequence). CDR3 in amino acids: CAWSVPTKSSGNTIYF. DNA of the CDR3: TGTGCCTGGAGTGTACCCACAAAAAGCTCTGGAAACACCATATATTTT.

This chain links TRBV28 with TRBJ1-6; D is perhaps TRBD1 (6 bases). The CDR3 totals 14 residues. Germline V lookup: CDR1 MDHEN, CDR2 SYDVKM. The V end was cut by 5 bases, the J end by 8 bases, with 13 bases between. The CDR3 bases are TGTGCCAGCAGTCCCGCAGGGGTGGATTCACCCCTCCACTTT. Amino acid sequence: CASSPAGVDSPLHF.

The CDR3 DNA reads TGTGCCTGGAGTGGGAACCCCGGGAGCCAATATACTGAAGCTTTCTTT. Protein sequence: CAWSGNPGSQYTEAFF. The V gene is TRBV30, the J gene TRBJ1-1; unclear D gene. Trimming cost V 1 base and J 5 bases, with 20 bases left between them. The CDR3 is 16 amino acids. Germline values: CDR1 GTSNPN, CDR2 SVGIG (reference sequence).

The chain has TRBV7-2 and TRBJ1-1; D perhaps matches TRBD1 (6 bases). Trimming pared 5 bases from V and 4 bases from J, leaving 17 bases between. The CDR3 covers 15 residues. From germline, CDR1 is SGHTA and CDR2 FQGNSA. CDR3 bases: TGTGCCAGCAGCCCCCGGGTTGGGGGCCTCACTGAAGCTTTCTTT. It yields the protein CASSPRVGGLTEAFF.

CDR3 coding DNA: TGTGCCAGCAGTCGGGGACAGGGGGGGGGAAAACTGTTTTTT. It is translated as CASSRGQGGGKLFF. J is TRBJ1-4 and V is TRBV6-5, with TRBD1 matching 11 bases. CDR1 and CDR2 from the germline V gene are MNHEY and SVGAGI. V was pared by 5 bases and J by 10 bases, with 6 bases of the junction left unmatched. This CDR3 contains 14 residues.

This clone has a single count. The chain is built from TRBV20-1 and TRBJ2-7; D is possibly TRBD1 (6 bases). Deletions cut 5 bases from V and 3 bases from J, with 8 bases between. The CDR3 is 11 residues long. Germline V gene data show CDR1 as DFQATT and CDR2 as SNEGSKA (reference sequence). CDR3 in DNA: TGCAGTGCTCCCAGGGGCTACGAGCAGTACTTC. Translated: CSAPRGYEQYF.

The rearrangement uses TRBV30 and TRBJ1-2, with no clear D. This CDR3 is built from 13 residues. V gave up 2 bases and J gave up 8 bases, with 15 bases separating them. Germline CDR1 GTSNPN, CDR2 SVGIG (reference sequence). CDR3 bases: TGTGCCTGGAGTCGCGCCGAGGGTTGGGGCTACACCTTC. Its translation is CAWSRAEGWGYTF.

The rearrangement links TRBV7-2 to TRBJ2-7; 10 positions match TRBD1. V lost 8 bases and J lost 4; bases outside the gene matches: 5. This CDR3 has 13 residues. Germline-derived CDR1 and CDR2 are SGHTA and FQGNSA. The CDR3, as DNA: TGTGCCAGCCAACGGGACAGGGGTTACGAGCAGTACTTC. This encodes CASQRDRGYEQYF.

This clone was found once. This chain joins TRBV5-1 and TRBJ2-3; D might be TRBD2 (5 bases). Germline loops: CDR1 SGHRS, CDR2 YFSETQ. The CDR3 spans 15 residues. V was shortened by 1 base and J by 5 bases, with 14 bases between the two germline ends. CDR3 DNA sequence: TGCGCCAGCAGCTTGAGACCCGGGGAGTTAGATACGCAGTATTTT. It codes for CASSLRPGELDTQYF.

The chain links TRBV7-3 to TRBJ1-1, with TRBD1 matching over 7 bases. The CDR3 has 14 residues. Trimming cost V 4 bases and J 0 bases; bases outside gene matches: 2. Germline V gene sequence: CDR1 SGHTA, CDR2 FQGTGA. CDR3 bases: TGTGCCAGCAGCTCCCAGGGGGTGAACACTGAAGCTTTCTTT. Protein sequence: CASSSQGVNTEAFF.

The rearrangement joins TRBV11-2 to TRBJ1-2, with a tentative D call TRBD1 (5 bases). Trimming removed 7 bases from V and 2 bases from J, with 11 bases in between. The CDR3 runs 13 residues. Germline CDR1 and CDR2: SGHAT and FQNNGV. The chain's CDR3 is CASTLNRNYGYTF. Here the CDR3 DNA reads TGTGCCAGCACCTTGAACAGGAACTATGGCTACACCTTC. Using reference TRBV11-2 and TRBJ1-2 for the parts outside the CDR3, the full variable domain is EAGVAQSPRYKIIEKRQSVAFWCNPISGHATLYWYQQILGQGPKLLIQFQNNGVVDDSQLPKDRFSAERLKGVDSTLKIQPAKLEDSAVYLCASTLNRNYGYTFGSGTRLTVV.

This chain connects TRBV7-2 to TRBJ2-5, with 11 bases matching TRBD2. V was clipped by 3 bases and J by 5 bases; unmatched bases: 8. CDR3 length: 16 amino acids. Germline CDR1 reads SGHTA; CDR2 reads FQGNSA. DNA for the CDR3: TGTGCCAGCAGCTTCCTAGCGGGGGGCGGGAGCGAGACCCAGTACTTC. Translation: CASSFLAGGGSETQYF.

The chain recombines TRBV20-1 with TRBJ1-2; D gene ambiguous. The CDR3 is 11 amino acids. Germline V gene sequence: CDR1 DFQATT, CDR2 SNEGSKA (reference sequence). V lost 6 bases to trimming and J lost 4 bases, with 9 bases between them. The CDR3 DNA sequence: TGCAGTGCCCTCCGGGGCTATGGCTACACCTTC. Protein product: CSALRGYGYTF.

The genes are TRBV2 and TRBJ1-1, with D possibly matching TRBD1 (6 bases). The CDR3 length is 14 residues. The V end lost 6 bases, the J end lost 4 bases, and 15 bases lay between the germline ends. CDR1 and CDR2 from the germline V gene are SNHLY and FYNNEI. The CDR3 sequence is CASRGAVRPTEAFF. The DNA of the CDR3 is TGTGCCAGCAGGGGGGCCGTTCGGCCCACTGAAGCTTTCTTT.

The CDR3 reads CAVRGRANEKLFF. The CDR3 coding sequence is TGTGCCGTTAGGGGAAGAGCTAATGAAAAACTGTTTTTT. The chain is built from TRBV28 and TRBJ1-4; D possibly corresponds to TRBD1 (5 bases). CDR1 is MDHEN, CDR2 SYDVKM, per germline. Trimming removed 11 bases from V and 3 bases from J, with 13 bases in between. The length of the CDR3 is 13 residues.

CDR3 bases: TGTGCCAGCAGCCGAGGGACCGGGGAGCTGTTTTTT. Protein: CASSRGTGELFF. The chain has TRBV5-6 and TRBJ2-2; weak D call: TRBD2 (5 bases). Trimming stripped 4 bases from V and 5 bases from J, with 6 bases between. Germline assignment: CDR1 SGHDT and CDR2 YYEEEE. The CDR3 contains 12 residues.

V is TRBV11-2 and J is TRBJ2-2; possibly TRBD1 for D (6 bases). The CDR3 has 14 amino acids. V lost 5 bases and J 13 bases, leaving 20 bases between the germline ends. Germline loops: CDR1 SGHAT, CDR2 FQNNGV. CDR3 protein: CASSPNGSRGGLFF. As DNA, the CDR3 is TGTGCCAGCAGCCCAAATGGAAGCAGGGGTGGGCTGTTTTTT.

The genes are TRBV20-1 and TRBJ2-6, with D uncertain. This CDR3 has 11 amino acids. The germline gives CDR1 DFQATT, CDR2 SNEGSKA (reference sequence). V lost 4 bases and J 4 bases, leaving 2 bases between the germline ends. Written as DNA, the CDR3 is TGCAGTGCTACGGGGGCCAACGTCCTGACTTTC. The encoded protein is CSATGANVLTF.

The table lists this clone with a few counts. This chain joins TRBV30 and TRBJ2-7; D is possibly TRBD1 (6 bases). Trimming left V 5 bases short and J 3 bases short, with 14 bases between. CDR1 and CDR2 (germline): GTSNPN, SVGIG (reference sequence). The CDR3 runs 13 residues. The CDR3 nucleotides read TGTGCCTGGGGGGGACAAACCGACTACGAGCAGTACTTC. Its protein product is CAWGGQTDYEQYF.

To note about this clone: Additional DNA sequences in this sample encode the identical CDR3. The chain combines TRBV13 with TRBJ1-6; 9 bases align to TRBD1. The ends lost 4 bases at V and 9 bases at J; junction bases unmatched: 13. The CDR3 spans 17 residues. The germline V gene has CDR1 PRHDT and CDR2 FYEKMQ (reference sequence). The CDR3 DNA is TGTGCCAGCAGCTCTCTAGGACAGGGGCGAGGGGGTTCACCCCTCCACTTT. Protein: CASSSLGQGRGGSPLHF.